The 11 T cell receptor beta chains listed next were all sequenced from one sample in a study of early T cells in non-severe SARS-CoV-2 infection. TCRdb passed the 5' RACE reads through MiXCR, listing each CDR3 protein once. The table lists around 45,000 distinct CDR3 sequences, roughly 7.3% of them singletons. What was sequenced was whole blood. The receptors stem from an adult who was a healthcare worker with PCR-confirmed SARS-CoV-2 infection or an uninfected control (not recorded which).

This chain links TRBV10-3 with TRBJ2-1; 10 nucleotides match TRBD1. V lost 6 bases, J lost 5 bases, and 4 bases stayed unmatched. This CDR3 has 14 residues. In germline, CDR1 is ENHRY, CDR2 SYGVKD. CDR3 bases: TGTGCCATCAGGACCGGGACAGGGGACAATGAGCAGTTCTTC. Protein product: CAIRTGTGDNEQFF.

The chain carries TRBV12-3 or TRBV12-4 and TRBJ1-1; D not certain. CDR3 length equals 13 residues. V lost 1 base and J lost 4, with 7 bases in between. CDR3 sequence (DNA): TGTGCCAGCAGTTTAGGGGTCACCACTGAAGCTTTCTTT. It encodes CASSLGVTTEAFF.

At least ten counts were recorded for this clonotype. The rearrangement links TRBV29-1 to TRBJ2-2; the D gene is possibly TRBD1 (5 bases). The V end lost 7 bases, the J end lost 4 bases, and 13 bases lay between the germline ends. Germline lookup yields CDR1 SQVTM and CDR2 ANQGSEA. The CDR3 sequence is 13 residues long. The CDR3: CSAESRGTGELFF. The CDR3 DNA is TGCAGCGCCGAGAGTAGGGGCACCGGGGAGCTGTTTTTT.

The chain uses TRBV15 and TRBJ1-1; no clear D gene. Germline V CDR1 and CDR2: LNHNV, YYDKDF (reference sequence). The ends were cut back, 4 bases at V and 2 bases at J, with 17 bases in the middle. CDR3 length: 16 amino acids. The CDR3 region is CATSTADGVLNTEAFF. DNA for the CDR3: TGTGCCACCAGCACAGCAGACGGGGTACTAAACACTGAAGCTTTCTTT.

The CDR3 loop is CASSLFSETSHYEQYF. CDR3 bases: TGTGCCAGCAGCTTATTCTCCGAGACTTCACACTACGAGCAGTACTTC. This chain connects TRBV7-2 to TRBJ2-7; D not certain. The CDR3 contains 16 residues. The V end was cut by 2 bases, the J end by 3 bases, with 17 bases between. Looked up from germline, CDR1 is SGHTA and CDR2 is FQGNSA. Full variable domain (missing parts from reference TRBV7-2 and TRBJ2-7): GAGVSQSPSNKVTEKGKDVELRCDPISGHTALYWYRQSLGQGLEFLIYFQGNSAPDKSGLPSDRFSAERTGGSVSTLTIQRTQQEDSAVYLCASSLFSETSHYEQYFGPGTRLTVT.

In its sample, this clonotype was seen a few times. The rearrangement uses TRBV29-1 and TRBJ2-3; 7 bases are shared with TRBD2. CDR3 length: 14 amino acids. Germline CDR1 is SQVTM and CDR2 is ANQGSEA. With 0 bases clipped from V and 5 bases from J, the junction kept 5 bases outside the gene matches. CDR3 protein: CSVEDPRGEDTQYF. The DNA of the CDR3 is TGCAGCGTTGAAGATCCCCGGGGGGAAGATACGCAGTATTTT.

This clonotype was seen ten or more times. The chain links TRBV6-2 or TRBV6-3 to TRBJ1-1, with D possibly being TRBD1 (5 bases). Germline V gives CDR1 MNHEY, CDR2 SVGEGT. The length of the CDR3 is 13 residues. V was trimmed by 1 base and J by 5 bases, leaving 8 bases between them. The DNA for the CDR3 is TGTGCCAGCAGTTACTGGCAGGGAACTGAAGCTTTCTTT. It is translated as CASSYWQGTEAFF.

This clonotype occurred a few times. The chain links TRBV9 to TRBJ2-1; TRBD2 matches 9 bases. The germline CDR1 and CDR2 sequences are SGDLS and YYNGEE. With V trimmed by 6 bases and J by 2 bases, 12 bases remained unmatched. The CDR3 runs 17 residues. DNA of the CDR3: TGTGCCAGCACCCTGGGCCCAAGCGGGGGGACCTACAATGAGCAGTTCTTC. Residues: CASTLGPSGGTYNEQFF.

This clonotype was counted only a few times. This chain links TRBV11-2 with TRBJ2-7, with 7 bases lining up with TRBD2. J was trimmed by 7 bases and V by 7 bases; bases with no gene match: 13. The CDR3 runs to 14 residues. The V gene's germline CDR1 is SGHAT and CDR2 FQNNGV. The CDR3 DNA is TGTGCCAGCACCCTTGTACGGGGGGTTAGTGAGCAGTACTTC. As protein: CASTLVRGVSEQYF.

This clonotype showed up many times. This sequence joins TRBV18 and TRBJ2-2; 7 bases align to TRBD2. Germline V gene data show CDR1 as KGHSH and CDR2 as LQKENI. The CDR3 consists of 16 residues. V shed 1 base, J shed 7 bases, and the junction held 9 bases outside the gene matches. The CDR3 DNA follows: TGTGCCAGCTCACCACGACGGGACTACCATGGCGGGGAGCTGTTTTTT. Protein: CASSPRRDYHGGELFF.

The chain is built from TRBV30 and TRBJ2-2; D possibly corresponds to TRBD2 (5 bases). Germline V gene sequence: CDR1 GTSNPN, CDR2 SVGIG (reference sequence). The V end was cut by 2 bases, the J end by 2 bases, with 6 bases between. The CDR3 sequence is 13 residues long. The CDR3 nucleotides read TGTGCCTGGAGTCGGGAAAACACCGGGGAGCTGTTTTTT. Translation gives CAWSRENTGELFF.